In its sample, the clone carrying this TCR beta chain was seen a few times. Its cognate antigen is unknown. CDR3 size: 16 residues. With 3 bases removed from V and 4 bases from J, the gap between germline ends came to 13 bases. Extraction of total RNA produced a minimum of 5.5 micrograms from each sample. The sample comes from a study of blood T cells in healthy people across ages. A sample-barcoded 5' primer and a J-beta primer mix were used in a second PCR of roughly 6 to 11 cycles. TCRdb processed the 5' RACE reads anew with MiXCR; each CDR3 protein has one entry. The repertoire holds more than 650,000 distinct CDR3 sequences, about 24% seen once, with around a fifth in the top ten. Overall study findings and caveats: Estimates drawn from one million T cells were deemed to understate diversity. Possibly confounding the expanded clonotype changes was the fact that donor CMV status was unknown. In long-lived donors, naive CD4+ cell counts and diversity exceeded those of aged donors.

The V gene is TRBV12-3 or TRBV12-4, the J gene TRBJ2-6, with D possibly being TRBD1 (7 bases). This TCR was recovered from a man aged 70-80 years in good health. The sample was blood. CDR3 sequence (DNA): TGTGCCAGCAGTTTGGAGGGGGCGCGAGGGGCCAACGTCCTGACTTTC. Protein: CASSLEGARGANVLTF.